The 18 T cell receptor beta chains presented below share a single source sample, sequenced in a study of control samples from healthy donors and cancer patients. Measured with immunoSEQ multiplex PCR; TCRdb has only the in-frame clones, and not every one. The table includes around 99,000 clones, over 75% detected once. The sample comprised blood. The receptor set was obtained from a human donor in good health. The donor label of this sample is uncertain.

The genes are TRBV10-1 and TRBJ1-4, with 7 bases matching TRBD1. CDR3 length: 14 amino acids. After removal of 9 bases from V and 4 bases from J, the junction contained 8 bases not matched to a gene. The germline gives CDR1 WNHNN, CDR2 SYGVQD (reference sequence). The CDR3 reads CARIMGQHNEKLFF. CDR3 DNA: TGCGCCAGGATAATGGGACAGCATAATGAAAAACTGTTTTTT.

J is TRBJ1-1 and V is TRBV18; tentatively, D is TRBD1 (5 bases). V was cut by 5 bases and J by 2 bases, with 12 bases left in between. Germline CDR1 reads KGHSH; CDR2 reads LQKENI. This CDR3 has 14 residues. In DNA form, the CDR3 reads TGTGCCAGCTCAGCAACAGGCGCAAACACTGAAGCTTTCTTT. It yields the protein CASSATGANTEAFF.

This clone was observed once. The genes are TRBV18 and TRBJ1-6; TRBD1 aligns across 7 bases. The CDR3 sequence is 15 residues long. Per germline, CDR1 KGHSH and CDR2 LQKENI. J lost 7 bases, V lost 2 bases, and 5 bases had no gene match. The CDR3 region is CASSPMGGGNSPLHF. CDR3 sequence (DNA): TGTGCCAGCTCACCAATGGGAGGGGGCAATTCACCCCTCCACTTT.

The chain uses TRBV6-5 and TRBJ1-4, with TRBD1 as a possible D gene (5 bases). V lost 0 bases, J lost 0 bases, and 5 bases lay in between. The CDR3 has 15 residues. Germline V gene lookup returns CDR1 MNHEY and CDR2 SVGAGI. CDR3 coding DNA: TGTGCCAGCAGTTACTCGGGGGCAACTAATGAAAAACTGTTTTTT. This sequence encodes CASSYSGATNEKLFF.

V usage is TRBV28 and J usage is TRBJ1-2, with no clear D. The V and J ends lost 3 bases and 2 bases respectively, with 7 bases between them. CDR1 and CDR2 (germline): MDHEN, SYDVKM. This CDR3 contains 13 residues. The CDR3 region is CASSFPQNYGYTF. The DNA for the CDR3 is TGTGCCAGCAGTTTTCCTCAGAACTATGGCTACACCTTC.

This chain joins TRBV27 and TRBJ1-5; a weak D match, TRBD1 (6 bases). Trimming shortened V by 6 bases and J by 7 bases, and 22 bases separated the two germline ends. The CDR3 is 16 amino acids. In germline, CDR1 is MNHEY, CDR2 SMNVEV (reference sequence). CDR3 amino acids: CASRAGATGRDQPQHF. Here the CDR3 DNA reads TGTGCCAGCAGGGCGGGGGCGACGGGAAGAGACCAGCCCCAGCATTTT.

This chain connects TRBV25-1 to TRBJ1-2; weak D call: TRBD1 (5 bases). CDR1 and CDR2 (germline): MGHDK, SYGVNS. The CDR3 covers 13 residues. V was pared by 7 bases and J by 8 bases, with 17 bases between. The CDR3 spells CASNSRGAVGYTF. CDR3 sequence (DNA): TGTGCCAGCAATAGTCGCGGGGCCGTAGGCTACACCTTC.

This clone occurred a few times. For the CDR3, the DNA is TGTGCCAGCAGCCAAGTTGCGGCAGGGGCTGAAAAACTGTTTTTT. Residues: CASSQVAAGAEKLFF. V and J are TRBV3-1 (or the pseudogene TRBV3-2) and TRBJ1-4; a possible D gene is TRBD1 (6 bases). The germline V gene has CDR1 LGHDT and CDR2 YNNKEL (reference sequence). V was pared by 1 base and J by 7 bases, with 13 bases between. The CDR3 sequence is 15 residues long.

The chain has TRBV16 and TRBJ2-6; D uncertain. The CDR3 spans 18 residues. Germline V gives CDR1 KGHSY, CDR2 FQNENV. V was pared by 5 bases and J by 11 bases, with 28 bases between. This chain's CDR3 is CASSTIWVVNKVGHVLTF. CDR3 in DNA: TGTGCCAGCAGCACCATTTGGGTCGTTAACAAAGTCGGGCACGTCCTGACTTTC.

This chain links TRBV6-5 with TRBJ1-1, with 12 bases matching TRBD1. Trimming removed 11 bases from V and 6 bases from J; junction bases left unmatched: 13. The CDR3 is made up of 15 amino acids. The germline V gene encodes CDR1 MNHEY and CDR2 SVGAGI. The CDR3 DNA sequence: TGTGCCGCTCTATCCGGGACAGGGGGCGCGTCTGAAGCTTTCTTT. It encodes CAALSGTGGASEAFF.

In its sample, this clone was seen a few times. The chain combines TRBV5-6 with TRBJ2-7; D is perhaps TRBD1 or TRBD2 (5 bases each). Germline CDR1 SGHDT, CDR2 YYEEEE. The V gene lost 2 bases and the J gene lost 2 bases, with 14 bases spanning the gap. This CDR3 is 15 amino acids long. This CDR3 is CASSFWGTSPYEQYF. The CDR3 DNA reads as TGTGCCAGCAGCTTTTGGGGGACCTCCCCCTACGAGCAGTACTTC.

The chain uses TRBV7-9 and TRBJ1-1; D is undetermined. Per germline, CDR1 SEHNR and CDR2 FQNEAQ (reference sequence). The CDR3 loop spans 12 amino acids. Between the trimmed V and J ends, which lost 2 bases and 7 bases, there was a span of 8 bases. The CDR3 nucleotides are TGTGCCAGCAGCTTAAGATCGGTTGAAGCTTTCTTT. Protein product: CASSLRSVEAFF.

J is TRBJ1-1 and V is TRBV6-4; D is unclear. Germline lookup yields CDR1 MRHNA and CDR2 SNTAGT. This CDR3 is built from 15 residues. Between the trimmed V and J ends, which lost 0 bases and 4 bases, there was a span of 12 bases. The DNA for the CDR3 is TGTGCCAGCAGTGACTCTACAACGATCTTCACTGAAGCTTTCTTT. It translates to CASSDSTTIFTEAFF.

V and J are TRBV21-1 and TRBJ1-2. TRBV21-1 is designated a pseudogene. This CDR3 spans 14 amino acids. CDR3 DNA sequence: TGTGCCAGCAGCAAAGTTTCGGAAAACTATGGCTACACCTTC. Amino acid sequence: CASSKVSENYGYTF.

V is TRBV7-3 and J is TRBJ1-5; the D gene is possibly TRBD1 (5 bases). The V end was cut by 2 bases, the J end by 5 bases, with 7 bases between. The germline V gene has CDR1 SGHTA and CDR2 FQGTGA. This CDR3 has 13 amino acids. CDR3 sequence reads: CASSLSGDQPQHF. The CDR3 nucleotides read TGTGCCAGCAGCTTATCGGGGGATCAGCCCCAGCATTTT. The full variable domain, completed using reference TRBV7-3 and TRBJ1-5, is GAGVSQTPSNKVTEKGKYVELRCDPISGHTALYWYRQSLGQGPEFLIYFQGTGAADDSGLPNDRFFAVRPEGSVSTLKIQRTERGDSAVYLCASSLSGDQPQHFGDGTRLSIL.

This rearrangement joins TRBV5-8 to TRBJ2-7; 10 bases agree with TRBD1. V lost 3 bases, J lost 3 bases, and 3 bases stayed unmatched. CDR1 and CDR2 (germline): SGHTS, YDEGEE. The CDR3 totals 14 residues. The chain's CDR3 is CASSSRDRGYEQYF. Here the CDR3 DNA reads TGTGCCAGCAGCTCCCGGGACAGGGGCTACGAGCAGTACTTC.

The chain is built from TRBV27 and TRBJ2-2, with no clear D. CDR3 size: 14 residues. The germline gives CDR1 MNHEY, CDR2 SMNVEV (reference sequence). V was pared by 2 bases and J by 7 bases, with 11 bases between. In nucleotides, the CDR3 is TGTGCCAGCAGTTTAACGGTGGAGTTCGGGGAGCTGTTTTTT. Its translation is CASSLTVEFGELFF.

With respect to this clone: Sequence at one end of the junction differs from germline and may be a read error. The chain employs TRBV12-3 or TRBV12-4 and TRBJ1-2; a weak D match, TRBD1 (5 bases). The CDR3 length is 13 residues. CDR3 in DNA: TGTGCCAGCAGTTTCCTCGACAGCAAGTCAACCTACTTC. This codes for CASSFLDSKSTYF.